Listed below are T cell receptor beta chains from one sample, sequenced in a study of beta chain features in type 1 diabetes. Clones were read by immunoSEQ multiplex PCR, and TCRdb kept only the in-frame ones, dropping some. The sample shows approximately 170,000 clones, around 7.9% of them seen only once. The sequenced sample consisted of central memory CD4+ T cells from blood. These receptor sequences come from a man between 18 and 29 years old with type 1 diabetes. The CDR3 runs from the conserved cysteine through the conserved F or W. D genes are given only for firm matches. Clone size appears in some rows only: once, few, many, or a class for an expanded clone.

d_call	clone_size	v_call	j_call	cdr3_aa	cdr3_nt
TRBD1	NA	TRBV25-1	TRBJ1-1	CASSESGDRREAFF	TGTGCCAGCAGTGAAAGTGGGGACAGGCGTGAAGCTTTCTTT
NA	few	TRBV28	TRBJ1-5	CASSSEQGNQPQHF	TGTGCCAGCAGTTCCGAACAGGGTAATCAGCCCCAGCATTTT
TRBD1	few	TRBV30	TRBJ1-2	CAWSRDRPYGYTF	TGTGCCTGGAGCCGGGACAGACCCTATGGCTACACCTTC
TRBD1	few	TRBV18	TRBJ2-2	CASSPPLQGDTGELFF	TGTGCCAGCTCACCACCCCTGCAGGGGGACACCGGGGAGCTGTTTTTT
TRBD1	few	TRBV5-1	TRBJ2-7	CASSLAGGQGEYYEQYF	TGCGCCAGCAGCTTGGCCGGCGGACAGGGCGAGTACTACGAGCAGTACTTC
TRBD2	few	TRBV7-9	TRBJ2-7	CASSLATSGSYEQYF	TGTGCCAGCAGCTTAGCAACTAGCGGGAGCTACGAGCAGTACTTC
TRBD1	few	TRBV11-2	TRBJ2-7	CASSPTGGAYEQYF	TGTGCCAGCAGCCCGACAGGGGGGGCCTACGAGCAGTACTTC
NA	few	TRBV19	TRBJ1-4	CASSLTPATNEKLFF	TGTGCCAGTAGTCTGACTCCCGCAACTAATGAAAAACTGTTTTTT
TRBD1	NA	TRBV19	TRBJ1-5	CASTTGANQPQHF	TGTGCCAGTACCACAGGGGCTAATCAGCCCCAGCATTTT
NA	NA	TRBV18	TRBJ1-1	CASSKETADTEAFF	TGTGCCAGCTCCAAGGAGACAGCCGACACTGAAGCTTTCTTT
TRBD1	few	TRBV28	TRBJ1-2	CASSRTGYGYTF	TGTGCCAGCAGCCGGACAGGATATGGCTACACCTTC
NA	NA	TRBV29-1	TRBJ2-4	CSVAGVPKNIQYF	TGCAGCGTTGCAGGGGTGCCCAAAAACATTCAGTACTTC
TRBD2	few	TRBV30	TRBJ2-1	CAFSGTSGINEQFF	TGTGCCTTCTCCGGGACTAGCGGGATCAATGAGCAGTTCTTC